This T cell receptor beta chain appears in the sequencing data of a study of T cells in Graves' hyperthyroidism and ophthalmopathy. Regarding the study as a whole: Ophthalmopathy and stable hyperthyroidism were told apart by a 13 V-J model.

Template material for amplifying TCR beta CDR3 regions consisted of RNA transcripts. The HTBI primer set was used in a first-round RT-PCR of the TCR CDR3. In TCRdb, the multiplex PCR reads were re-called with MiXCR into one record per CDR3 protein. The table has around 430,000 distinct CDR3 sequences, 15% seen once. These patients, aged 18 to 65, had recently diagnosed hyperthyroidism lasting under 2 months. Not enrolled were patients with uncontrolled infection, other autoimmune disease, pregnancy or lactation. Extraction of PBMCs used 7.5 to 10 ml of fresh peripheral blood. The sample holds many counts of this clonotype. What it binds is not known. V was shortened by 7 bases and J by 2 bases, with 12 bases between the two germline ends. CDR3 length: 14 residues. The V gene's germline CDR1 is MDHEN and CDR2 SYDVKM.

Sequencing input: blood. The TCR sequence derives from a young woman with Graves' hyperthyroidism. The chain employs TRBV28 and TRBJ1-3, with D maybe TRBD1 (5 bases). CDR3 sequence reads: CASTMMGPGNTIYF. Here the CDR3 DNA reads TGTGCCAGCACCATGATGGGACCTGGAAACACCATATATTTT.